This T cell receptor (beta chain) was recovered during a study of cytomegalovirus exposure and HLA in healthy donors. General study results and limits: DRB1 had the most TCR associations and HLA-C the fewest, a later analysis found, with rates varying by HLA locus. A later analysis appeared to link common viral pathogens to several of the most significant clusters.

The PCR ran on 60 Vbeta and 13 Jbeta primers. The assay was immunoSEQ multiplex PCR, and TCRdb's table has in-frame clones only and misses some. The sample carries approximately 210,000 clones, about 80% recorded once. This CDR3 spans 18 amino acids. With 0 bases removed from V and 5 bases from J, the gap between germline ends came to 21 bases. CDR1 and CDR2 (germline): SGHRS, YFSETQ. Details on this clone: Its matching antigen is unknown.

The chain couples TRBV5-1 to TRBJ2-1, with a tentative D call TRBD2 (5 bases). This clonotype originated in a male donor in good health and CMV-seronegative. The sample taken for sequencing was PBMCs. DNA for the CDR3: TGCGCCAGCAGCTTGGCCCGAGACTCCTTTGGGGAGAACAATGAGCAGTTCTTC. It translates to CASSLARDSFGENNEQFF. Full variable domain (remainder filled in from reference TRBV5-1 and TRBJ2-1): KAGVTQTPRYLIKTRGQQVTLSCSPISGHRSVSWYQQTPGQGLQFLFEYFSETQRNKGNFPGRFSGRQFSNSRSEMNVSTLELGDSALYLCASSLARDSFGENNEQFFGPGTRLTVL.